The 4 T cell receptor beta chains below all came from one sample that was sequenced in a study of blood T cell repertoires in COVID-19. Some clones are missing from TCRdb's copy, which holds only in-frame ones; the method was immunoSEQ multiplex PCR. The table lists some 290,000 clones, about 76% of them singletons. The sequenced sample consisted of peripheral blood. These receptors all stem from a woman aged 60 to 75 with active or convalescent COVID-19.

The chain carries TRBV4-2 and TRBJ2-1; the match to TRBD2 covers 8 bases. This CDR3 is 18 amino acids long. The germline V gene has CDR1 LGHNA and CDR2 YNFKEQ. Germline trimming cut 2 bases from V and 7 bases from J; bases unmatched to any gene: 16. The CDR3 DNA reads as TGTGCCAGCAGCCAATATCTCTCCGGGACTAGTAGAGGTAATGAGCAGTTCTTC. Translated: CASSQYLSGTSRGNEQFF.

J is TRBJ1-2 and V is TRBV5-6, with a tentative D call TRBD1 (5 bases). Germline V lookup: CDR1 SGHDT, CDR2 YYEEEE. The CDR3 contains 16 residues. V gave up 0 bases and J gave up 0 bases, with 12 bases separating them. The CDR3 sequence: CASSLGWGTSNYGYTF. Here the CDR3 DNA reads TGTGCCAGCAGCTTGGGGTGGGGGACTTCTAACTATGGCTACACCTTC. Full variable domain (remainder filled in from reference TRBV5-6 and TRBJ1-2): DAGVTQSPTHLIKTRGQQVTLRCSPKSGHDTVSWYQQALGQGPQFIFQYYEEEERQRGNFPDRFSGHQFPNYSSELNVNALLLGDSALYLCASSLGWGTSNYGYTFGSGTRLTVV.

The chain couples TRBV6-1 to TRBJ1-2; 10 nucleotides line up with TRBD1. The trim removed 1 base at V and 6 bases at J, leaving 5 bases unmatched. Germline CDR1 MNHNS, CDR2 SASEGT. The CDR3 extends over 15 amino acids. This chain's CDR3 is CASSEVGTGVDGYTF. CDR3 bases: TGTGCCAGCAGTGAAGTGGGGACAGGGGTGGATGGCTACACCTTC.

The V call is TRBV19, the J call TRBJ1-1; D unresolved. Germline CDR1 is LNHDA and CDR2 is SQIVND (reference sequence). The V gene lost 2 bases and the J gene lost 8 bases, with 9 bases spanning the gap. The CDR3 is 12 amino acids. Written as DNA, the CDR3 is TGTGCCAGTAGTATAAGGCTCGGGGAAGCTTTCTTT. Amino acids: CASSIRLGEAFF.